The 8 T cell receptor beta chains below come from one sample, sequenced in a study of shared clonotypes between healthy human individuals. Using immunoSEQ multiplex PCR, the repertoire was profiled, and TCRdb retains in-frame clones only, with some absent. The profile shows 2.5 million or so clones, about 92% of them singletons. The sample comprised naive CD4+ T cells sorted from blood. Specified subset: CD45RA+ positively selected. The origin of the receptors is a man between 18 and 29 years old in good health.

The rearrangement uses TRBV6-1 and TRBJ2-6; 7 bases are a match to TRBD2. After removal of 8 bases from V and 0 bases from J, the junction contained 1 base not matched to a gene. CDR3 length equals 14 residues. Germline CDR1 and CDR2: MNHNS and SASEGT. The DNA for the CDR3 is TGTGCCAGCGGCGGGGGCTCTGGGGCCAACGTCCTGACTTTC. Its translation is CASGGGSGANVLTF.

The chain carries TRBV4-3 and TRBJ1-1; possibly TRBD1 for D (6 bases). The germline gives CDR1 LGHNA, CDR2 YSLEER. Trimming cost V 0 bases and J 5 bases, with 13 bases left between them. The CDR3 is 15 residues long. DNA of the CDR3: TGCGCCAGCAGCCAAGAAAGATGGACAGTGACTGAAGCTTTCTTT. Encoded protein: CASSQERWTVTEAFF.

For the CDR3, the DNA is TGTGCCATCAGTGATTATCGGGATACGCAGTATTTT. Amino acid sequence: CAISDYRDTQYF. The chain has TRBV10-3 and TRBJ2-3; D uncertain. This CDR3 contains 12 residues. V gave up 3 bases and J gave up 6 bases, with 7 bases separating them. Per germline, CDR1 ENHRY and CDR2 SYGVKD.

This clone appeared a single time. This chain connects TRBV28 to TRBJ1-6; no reliable D call. This CDR3 comprises 18 residues. V dropped 6 bases and J dropped 6 bases, with 24 bases sitting between them. Germline CDR1 MDHEN, CDR2 SYDVKM. The CDR3 spells CASSSPIDWGAGNSPLHF. In DNA, the CDR3 is TGTGCCAGCAGCTCCCCGATAGACTGGGGAGCAGGTAATTCACCCCTCCACTTT.

The V and J genes are TRBV7-2 and TRBJ2-1; D is perhaps TRBD1 or TRBD2 (5 bases each). Germline values: CDR1 SGHTA, CDR2 FQGNSA. The CDR3 is made up of 15 amino acids. V was clipped by 1 base and J by 9 bases, with 16 bases between them. The CDR3: CASSLGYRDQVEQFF. The CDR3 nucleotides read TGTGCCAGCAGCTTAGGATACCGGGACCAGGTTGAGCAGTTCTTC.

The genes are TRBV4-1 and TRBJ2-7; 8 nucleotides align to TRBD1. The germline gives CDR1 MGHRA, CDR2 YSYEKL. The J segment lost 5 bases and the V segment lost 4 bases, leaving 10 bases of the junction unmatched. The CDR3 covers 15 residues. CDR3 sequence reads: CASSPSRDRFHEQYF. The DNA of the CDR3 is TGCGCCAGCAGCCCCTCCAGGGACAGGTTCCACGAGCAGTACTTC.

This rearrangement joins TRBV7-2 to TRBJ1-4; D is unclear. There are 14 residues in the CDR3. Trimming took 5 bases from V and 5 from J, leaving 12 bases between them. Germline lookup yields CDR1 SGHTA and CDR2 FQGNSA. Here the CDR3 reads CASSREQLNEKLFF. The CDR3, as DNA: TGTGCCAGCAGCCGTGAACAACTCAATGAAAAACTGTTTTTT.

J is TRBJ1-3 and V is TRBV28; no definite D call. The CDR3 covers 13 residues. Trimming removed 1 base at V and 4 bases at J, with 5 bases between. Germline values: CDR1 MDHEN, CDR2 SYDVKM. The CDR3 is CASSLFRGNTIYF. In nucleotides, the CDR3 is TGTGCCAGCAGTTTATTCCGAGGAAACACCATATATTTT.